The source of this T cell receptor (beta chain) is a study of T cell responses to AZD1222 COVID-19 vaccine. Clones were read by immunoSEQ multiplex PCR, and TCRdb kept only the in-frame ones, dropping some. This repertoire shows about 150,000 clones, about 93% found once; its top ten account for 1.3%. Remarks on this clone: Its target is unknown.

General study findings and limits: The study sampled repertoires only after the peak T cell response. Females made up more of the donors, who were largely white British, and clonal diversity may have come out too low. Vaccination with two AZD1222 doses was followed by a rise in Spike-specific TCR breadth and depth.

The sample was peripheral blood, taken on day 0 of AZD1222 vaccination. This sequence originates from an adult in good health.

The chain's CDR3 is CASSFVTDRGAFF. DNA of the CDR3: TGTGCCAGCAGCTTCGTAACTGACCGGGGAGCTTTCTTT. The J gene is TRBJ1-1, the V gene TRBV12-1. TRBV12-1 corresponds to a pseudogene. The CDR3 length is 13 residues.